This T cell receptor beta chain was retrieved from a study of memory CD4+ T cells and cytomegalovirus serostatus (dated by TCRdb to the late 2010s). About the investigation overall: The cohort comprised some 35 healthy Belgian adults, 9 CMV seropositive and about 24 CMV seronegative. To replicate a published TCR-based CMV serostatus classifier, the researchers sequenced the CD4+ memory TCRbeta repertoires of a Belgian cohort whose cytomegalovirus serostatus was known. What the work shows at the level of the full study, not this receptor alone: Among the 150 or so previously reported CMV-associated TCRbeta sequences, some 69 showed up in the CD4+ memory repertoires, with each one found in between one and five individuals. The results were interpreted as suggesting that the CMV-associated TCR signature is largely present in the CD4+ memory repertoire. Only CD4+CD45RO+ memory cells were sequenced, in contrast to the original study, which included naive and memory CD4+ and CD8+ populations. For CMV serostatus prediction, a median bootstrapped AUC of approximately 0.95 was reached with the original framework, and a median bootstrapped AUC of approximately 0.89 was reached with a US-trained random forest. A median bootstrapped AUC of about 0.95 with a 95% CI of 0.76-1.00 was achieved on the Belgian cohort by the original-framework classifier.

A FACSAria II was used to sort memory CD4+ T cells, defined as single viable CD3+CD4+CD8-CD45RO+ cells. To determine CMV serostatus, a Roche Elecsys assay was used that detects serum IgG against CMV pp150, pp28, p38 and p52. After the samples were thawed, total CD4+ T cells were enriched through positive selection using CD4 magnetic microbeads. The samples came from a different study that was designed specifically to examine the CD4+ T cell memory repertoire. Peripheral blood mononuclear cells were isolated and cryopreserved according to standard operating procedures, and serum was stored at -80 degrees C. The staining used CD3-PerCP (BW264/56), CD4-APC (RPA-T4), CD45RO-PE (UCHT1) and CD8-Pacific Orange (3B5) antibodies, and Sytox blue was used to exclude non-viable cells. Genomic DNA was extracted from sorted cells with the Quick-DNA Microprep Kit. Amplification of TCRbeta DNA was done with the immunoSEQ hsTCRbeta kit, following the protocol from the manufacturer. An Illumina MiSeq instrument was used to sequence the TCRbeta libraries. As for how the authors treated the data: Following removal of out-of-frame sequences, 2 million to 2.5 million distinct TCRbeta sequences were retained, with an average of roughly 62,000 per individual. Two values were used to score each individual: the count of some 150 previously reported CMV-associated TCRbeta sequences and the total count of productive distinct TCRbeta sequences. A beta-binomial model was reimplemented in Python, and scikit-learn random forests with default parameters were trained on US cohort data. Classifier performance on the Belgian cohort was summarized as median AUC with percentile confidence intervals calculated over 10,000 bootstrap iterations. TCRdb provides this immuneACCESS table in a form limited to in-frame rearrangements. Some clones are lacking; in checked studies, under half of them reflect an unresolved V gene, and why the rest are absent is not known. V and J calls and clone size are those listed in that table; D and trimming were worked out from the DNA. The sample table shows 70,000 to 90,000 clones, and about 78% are seen once. In total, the top ten clones hold 2.5% to 3% of the sample.

In regard to this clone: No cognate antigen has been identified for it. No much larger clonotype is one base removed from it; base qualities were not supplied.

The CDR3 sequence holds 15 residues, the cysteine and phenylalanine included. Just the 45-base CDR3 DNA is kept, in frame starting at base 1. CDR1 MGHRA and CDR2 YSYEKL are derived from the germline V gene. V loses 0 bases, J loses 8 bases, and the germline ends lie 14 bases apart. Sequences were obtained from memory CD4+ T cells from blood. This clonotype was sampled from an adult in good health and CMV-seropositive. The rearranged chain carries TRBV4-1 and TRBJ1-5, with the D gene uncertain. The nucleotides are TGCGCCAGCAGCCAAGAAGCGAATTCTTTTGAGCCCCAGCATTTT. Translated, it reads CASSQEANSFEPQHF.